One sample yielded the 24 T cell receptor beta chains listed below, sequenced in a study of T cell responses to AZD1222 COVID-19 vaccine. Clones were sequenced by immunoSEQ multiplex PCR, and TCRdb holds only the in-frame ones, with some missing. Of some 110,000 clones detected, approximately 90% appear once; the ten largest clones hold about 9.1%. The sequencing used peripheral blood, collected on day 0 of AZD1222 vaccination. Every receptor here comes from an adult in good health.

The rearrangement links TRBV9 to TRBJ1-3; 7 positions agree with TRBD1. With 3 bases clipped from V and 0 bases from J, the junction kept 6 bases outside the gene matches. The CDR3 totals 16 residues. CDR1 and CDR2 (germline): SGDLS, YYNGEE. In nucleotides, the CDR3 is TGTGCCAGCAGCGCTCGAGGGACAGACTCTGGAAACACCATATATTTT. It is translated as CASSARGTDSGNTIYF.

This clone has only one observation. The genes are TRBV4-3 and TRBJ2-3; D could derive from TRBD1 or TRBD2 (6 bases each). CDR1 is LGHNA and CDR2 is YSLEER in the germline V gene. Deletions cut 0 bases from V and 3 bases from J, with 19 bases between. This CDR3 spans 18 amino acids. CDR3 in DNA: TGCGCCAGCAGCCAAGAAATGCAGGGGTCCCGGGGGACAGATACGCAGTATTTT. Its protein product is CASSQEMQGSRGTDTQYF.

As DNA, the CDR3 is TGTGCCAGCAGCTTAGTAGCGGGAGCCCCCTACAATGAGCAGTTCTTC. Its protein is CASSLVAGAPYNEQFF. The genes are TRBV11-3 and TRBJ2-1; TRBD2 matches 9 bases. The CDR3 is 16 amino acids. CDR1 is SGHNT and CDR2 is YENEEA in the germline V gene. V was clipped by 1 base and J by 2 bases; unmatched bases: 3. Variable domain in full (rest from reference TRBV11-3 and TRBJ2-1): EAGVVQSPRYKIIEKKQPVAFWCNPISGHNTLYWYLQNLGQGPELLIRYENEEAVDDSQLPKDRFSAERLKGVDSTLKIQPAELGDSAVYLCASSLVAGAPYNEQFFGPGTRLTVL.

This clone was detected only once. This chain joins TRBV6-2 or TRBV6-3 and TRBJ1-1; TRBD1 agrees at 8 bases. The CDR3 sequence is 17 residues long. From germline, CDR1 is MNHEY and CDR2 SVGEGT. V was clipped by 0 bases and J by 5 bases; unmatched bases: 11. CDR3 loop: CASSYSTRWTGYTEAFF. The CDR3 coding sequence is TGTGCCAGCAGTTACTCGACCCGCTGGACAGGGTATACTGAAGCTTTCTTT.

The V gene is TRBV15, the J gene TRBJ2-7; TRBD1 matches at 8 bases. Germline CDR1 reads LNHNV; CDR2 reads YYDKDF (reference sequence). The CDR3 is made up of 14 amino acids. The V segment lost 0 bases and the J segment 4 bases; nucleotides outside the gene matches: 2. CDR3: CATSRDRGPYEQYF. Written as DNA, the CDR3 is TGTGCCACCAGCAGAGACAGGGGGCCGTACGAGCAGTACTTC.

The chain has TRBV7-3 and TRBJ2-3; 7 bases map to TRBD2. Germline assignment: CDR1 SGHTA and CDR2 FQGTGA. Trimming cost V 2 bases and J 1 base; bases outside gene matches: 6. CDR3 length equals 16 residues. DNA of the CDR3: TGTGCCAGCAGCTTATCGCGCGGGAGTGGCACAGATACGCAGTATTTT. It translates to CASSLSRGSGTDTQYF.

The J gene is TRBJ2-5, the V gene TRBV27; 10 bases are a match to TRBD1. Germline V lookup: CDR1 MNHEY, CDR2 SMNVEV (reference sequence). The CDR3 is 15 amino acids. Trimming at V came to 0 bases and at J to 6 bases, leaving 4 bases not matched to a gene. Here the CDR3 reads CASSLSTGGMKTQYF. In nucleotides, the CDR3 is TGTGCCAGCAGTTTATCGACAGGGGGCATGAAGACCCAGTACTTC.

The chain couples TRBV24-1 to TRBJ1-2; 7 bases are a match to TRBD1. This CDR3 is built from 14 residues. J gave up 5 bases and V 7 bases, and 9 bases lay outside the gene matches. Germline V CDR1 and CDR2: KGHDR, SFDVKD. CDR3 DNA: TGTGCCACCAGCGTTGGGACAGAATTATATGGCTACACCTTC. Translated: CATSVGTELYGYTF.

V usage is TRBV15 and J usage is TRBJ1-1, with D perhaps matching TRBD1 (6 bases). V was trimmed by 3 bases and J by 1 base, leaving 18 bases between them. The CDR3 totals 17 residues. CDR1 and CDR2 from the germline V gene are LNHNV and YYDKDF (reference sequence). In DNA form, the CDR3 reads TGTGCCACCAGCAGCAAACAGGGTATGAGGGGGAACACTGAAGCTTTCTTT. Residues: CATSSKQGMRGNTEAFF.

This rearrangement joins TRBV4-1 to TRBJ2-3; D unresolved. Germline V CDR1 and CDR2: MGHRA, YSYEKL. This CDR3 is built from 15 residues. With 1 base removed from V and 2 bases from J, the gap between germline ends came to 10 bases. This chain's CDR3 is CASSQGAVNTDTQYF. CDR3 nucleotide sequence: TGCGCCAGCAGCCAAGGGGCGGTCAACACAGATACGCAGTATTTT.

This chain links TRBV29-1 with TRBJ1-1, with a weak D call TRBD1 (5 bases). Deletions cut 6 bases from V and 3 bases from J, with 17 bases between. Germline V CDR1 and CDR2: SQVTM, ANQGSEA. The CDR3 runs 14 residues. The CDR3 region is CSVGGGGTHTEAFF. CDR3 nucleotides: TGCAGCGTCGGGGGTGGGGGGACCCACACTGAAGCTTTCTTT.

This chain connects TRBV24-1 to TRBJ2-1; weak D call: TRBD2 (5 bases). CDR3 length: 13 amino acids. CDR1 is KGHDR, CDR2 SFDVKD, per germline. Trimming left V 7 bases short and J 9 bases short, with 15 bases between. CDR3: CATSNRPEGEQFF. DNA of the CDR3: TGTGCCACCAGCAATCGCCCCGAGGGTGAGCAGTTCTTC.

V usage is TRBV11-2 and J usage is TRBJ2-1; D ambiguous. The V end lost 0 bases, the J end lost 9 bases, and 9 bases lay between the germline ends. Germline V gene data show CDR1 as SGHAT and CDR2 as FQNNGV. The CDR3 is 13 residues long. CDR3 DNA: TGTGCCAGCAGCTTAGATCAGGTCGGTGAGCAGTTCTTC. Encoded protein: CASSLDQVGEQFF.

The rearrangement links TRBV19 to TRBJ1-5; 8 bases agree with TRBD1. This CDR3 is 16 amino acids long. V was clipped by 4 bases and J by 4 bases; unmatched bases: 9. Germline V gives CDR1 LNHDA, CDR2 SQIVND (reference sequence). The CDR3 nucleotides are TGTGCCAGTAGTACCGGGGCGGGACAGGTTAATCAGCCCCAGCATTTT. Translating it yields CASSTGAGQVNQPQHF.

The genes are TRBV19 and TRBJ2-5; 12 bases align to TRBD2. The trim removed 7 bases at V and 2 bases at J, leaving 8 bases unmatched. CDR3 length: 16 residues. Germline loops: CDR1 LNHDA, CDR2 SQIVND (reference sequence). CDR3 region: CASTLSGLAGQETQYF. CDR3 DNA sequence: TGTGCCAGTACCCTAAGTGGACTAGCGGGGCAAGAGACCCAGTACTTC.

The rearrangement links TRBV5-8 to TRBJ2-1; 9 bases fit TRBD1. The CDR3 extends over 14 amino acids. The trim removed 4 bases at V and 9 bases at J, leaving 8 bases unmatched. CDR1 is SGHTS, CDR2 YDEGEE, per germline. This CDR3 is CASSRDRGIGEQFF. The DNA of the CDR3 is TGTGCCAGCAGCCGAGACAGGGGGATCGGTGAGCAGTTCTTC.

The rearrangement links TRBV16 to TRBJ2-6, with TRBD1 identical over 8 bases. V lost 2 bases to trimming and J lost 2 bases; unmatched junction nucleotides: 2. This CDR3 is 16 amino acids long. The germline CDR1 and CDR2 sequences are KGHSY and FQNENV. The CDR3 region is CASSQPRGPGANVLTF. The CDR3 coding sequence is TGTGCCAGCAGCCAACCCAGGGGGCCTGGGGCCAACGTCCTGACTTTC.

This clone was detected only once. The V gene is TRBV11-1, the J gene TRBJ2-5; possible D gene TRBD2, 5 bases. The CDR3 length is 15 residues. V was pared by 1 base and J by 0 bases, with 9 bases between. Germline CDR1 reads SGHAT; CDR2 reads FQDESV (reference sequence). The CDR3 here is CASSLGPGYQETQYF. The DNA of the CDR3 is TGTGCCAGCAGCTTAGGTCCGGGGTACCAAGAGACCCAGTACTTC.

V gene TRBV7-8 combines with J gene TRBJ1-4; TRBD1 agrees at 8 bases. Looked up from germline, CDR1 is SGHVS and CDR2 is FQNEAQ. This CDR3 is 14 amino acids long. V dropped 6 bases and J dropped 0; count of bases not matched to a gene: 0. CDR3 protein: CASRQGATNEKLFF. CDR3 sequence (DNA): TGTGCCAGCAGACAGGGGGCAACTAATGAAAAACTGTTTTTT.

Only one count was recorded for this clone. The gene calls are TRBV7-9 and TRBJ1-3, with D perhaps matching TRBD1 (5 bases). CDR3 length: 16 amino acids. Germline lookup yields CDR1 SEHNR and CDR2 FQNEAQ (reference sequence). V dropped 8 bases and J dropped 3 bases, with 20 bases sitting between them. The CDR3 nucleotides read TGTGCCAGCGAAGAACCAACGTGGGACGGTGGAAACACCATATATTTT. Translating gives CASEEPTWDGGNTIYF.

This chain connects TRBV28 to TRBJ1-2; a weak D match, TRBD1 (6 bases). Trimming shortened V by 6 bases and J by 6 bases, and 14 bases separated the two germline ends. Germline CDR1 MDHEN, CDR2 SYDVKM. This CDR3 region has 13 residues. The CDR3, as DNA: TGTGCCAGCAGAAAGACAGGTCTTAATGGCTACACCTTC. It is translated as CASRKTGLNGYTF.

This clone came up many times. The CDR3 here is CASSELGQGSIYEQYF. In nucleotides, the CDR3 is TGTGCCAGCAGTGAACTGGGACAGGGGTCAATTTACGAGCAGTACTTC. The chain is built from TRBV6-1 and TRBJ2-7; 10 nucleotides align to TRBD1. With 2 bases clipped from V and 4 bases from J, the junction kept 8 bases outside the gene matches. The CDR3 covers 16 residues. The V gene's germline CDR1 is MNHNS and CDR2 SASEGT.

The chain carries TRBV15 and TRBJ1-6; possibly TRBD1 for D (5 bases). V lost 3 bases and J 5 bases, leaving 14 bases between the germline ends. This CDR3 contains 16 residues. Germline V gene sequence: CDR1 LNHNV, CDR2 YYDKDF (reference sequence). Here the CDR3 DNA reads TGTGCCACCAGCAGGTTCTTGACAGAAAATAATTCACCCCTCCACTTT. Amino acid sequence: CATSRFLTENNSPLHF.

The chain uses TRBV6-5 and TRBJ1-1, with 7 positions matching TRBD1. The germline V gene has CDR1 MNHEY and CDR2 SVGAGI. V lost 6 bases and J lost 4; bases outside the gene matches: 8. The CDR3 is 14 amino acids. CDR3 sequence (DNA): TGTGCCAGCAGACTAGACAGGGTGGTCACTGAAGCTTTCTTT. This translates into CASRLDRVVTEAFF.